The 5 T cell receptor beta chains below were found in one sample sequenced in a study of read filtering for tumor transcriptome and immune sequencing. Molecular barcoded adaptors covering alpha/delta and beta/gamma chains were used on 400 ng RNA. TCRdb itself ran the reads through MiXCR, one entry per CDR3 protein. The sample has approximately 14,000 distinct CDR3 sequences, around 21% seen once; the top ten hold 75% to 85%. The sample comprised a population of CD138-negative cells sorted from bone marrow. Receptors were obtained from a donor aged 40 or over with multiple myeloma.

This clonotype has at least ten counts. The genes are TRBV7-2 and TRBJ2-5; D may correspond to TRBD1 or TRBD2 (6 bases each). The CDR3 is 16 residues long. Trimming pared 1 base from V and 5 bases from J, leaving 17 bases between. Germline CDR1 and CDR2: SGHTA and FQGNSA. The CDR3 reads CASSLGGTPDRETQYF. In nucleotides, the CDR3 is TGTGCCAGCAGCTTAGGCGGGACACCCGACCGGGAGACCCAGTACTTC.

About this clonotype: A much more abundant neighbour one base away suggests this may be a read error. The V call is TRBV4-3, the J call TRBJ2-5, with 8 bases that match TRBD1. V lost 4 bases to trimming and J lost 7 bases; unmatched junction nucleotides: 5. This CDR3 is built from 13 residues. CDR1 and CDR2 from the germline V gene are LGHNA and YSLEER. CDR3 in DNA: TGCGCCAGCAGCCGGACAGGGCAGGTGACCCAGTACTTC. Its protein product is CASSRTGQVTQYF.

There are many counts of this clonotype. DNA for the CDR3: TGTGCCAGCAGCTCAGTGCAGAATATAAACTATGGCTACACCTTC. Its translation: CASSSVQNINYGYTF. The gene calls are TRBV11-2 and TRBJ1-2, with D uncertain. The CDR3 is 15 amino acids. Trimming took 4 bases from V and 2 from J, leaving 14 bases between them. Germline CDR1 SGHAT, CDR2 FQNNGV.

This clonotype was recorded many times. V usage is TRBV3-1 and J usage is TRBJ2-1; perhaps TRBD2 as D (7 bases). CDR1 is LGHDT and CDR2 is YNNKEL in the germline V gene (reference sequence). V was clipped by 0 bases and J by 9 bases, with 18 bases between them. This CDR3 has 16 residues. CDR3 region: CASSQDRGGPRGEQFF. CDR3 nucleotide sequence: TGTGCCAGCAGCCAAGATCGCGGGGGCCCGAGAGGTGAGCAGTTCTTC.

About this clonotype itself: A much larger clone differs from this one at a single base, so this may be a read error. This chain uses TRBV7-9 with TRBJ2-1; D possibly corresponds to TRBD2 (7 bases). CDR3 length equals 15 residues. Germline assignment: CDR1 SEHNR and CDR2 FQNEAQ (reference sequence). CDR3 residues: CASSSPGGSYIEQFF. The CDR3 nucleotides are TGTGCCAGCAGCTCCCCGGGGGGCTCCTACATTGAGCAGTTCTTC.